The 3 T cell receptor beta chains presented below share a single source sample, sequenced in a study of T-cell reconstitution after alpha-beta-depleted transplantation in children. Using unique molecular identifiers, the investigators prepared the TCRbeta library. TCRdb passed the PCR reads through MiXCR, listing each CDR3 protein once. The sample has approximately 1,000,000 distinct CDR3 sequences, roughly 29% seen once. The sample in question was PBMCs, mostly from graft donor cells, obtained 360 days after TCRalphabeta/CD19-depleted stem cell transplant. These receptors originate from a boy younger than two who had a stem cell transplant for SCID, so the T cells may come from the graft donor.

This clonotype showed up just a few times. The CDR3 loop reads CASSQASRDRVWGEKLFF. The CDR3 bases are TGCGCCAGCAGCCAGGCGTCCCGGGACAGGGTATGGGGTGAAAAACTGTTTTTT. This sequence joins TRBV4-1 and TRBJ1-4; 9 bases map to TRBD1. This CDR3 is built from 18 residues. Trimming at V came to 3 bases and at J to 7 bases, leaving 15 bases not matched to a gene. The germline V gene has CDR1 MGHRA and CDR2 YSYEKL.

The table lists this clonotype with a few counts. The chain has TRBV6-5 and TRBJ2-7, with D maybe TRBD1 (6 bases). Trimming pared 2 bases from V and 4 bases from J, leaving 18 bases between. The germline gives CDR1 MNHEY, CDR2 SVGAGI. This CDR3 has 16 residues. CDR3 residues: CASSYGPQGSGYEQYF. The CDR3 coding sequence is TGTGCCAGCAGTTACGGTCCTCAGGGGTCGGGATACGAGCAGTACTTC.

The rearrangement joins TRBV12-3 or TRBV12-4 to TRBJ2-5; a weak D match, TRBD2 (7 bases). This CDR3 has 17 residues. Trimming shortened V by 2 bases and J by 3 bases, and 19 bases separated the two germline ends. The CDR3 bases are TGTGCCAGCAGTTTAAGGGGGGGGGGGCGTCCTAAAGAGACCCAGTACTTC. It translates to CASSLRGGGRPKETQYF.